This T cell receptor beta chain derives from a study of T cells in Graves' hyperthyroidism and ophthalmopathy. Germline V gene data show CDR1 as SQVTM and CDR2 as ANQGSEA. Between the trimmed V and J ends, which lost 8 bases and 1 base, there was a span of 12 bases. There are 13 residues in the CDR3. There are a few counts of this clonotype. Antigen: not known. RNA transcripts were the template for amplifying TCR beta CDR3 regions. The HTBI primer set served for first-round RT-PCR of the TCR CDR3. TCRdb passed the multiplex PCR reads through MiXCR, listing each CDR3 protein once. Among around 520,000 distinct CDR3 sequences listed, around an eighth were seen once. Study-wide results and limits: Blood shared most expanded thyroid clonotypes above 0.001. Stable hyperthyroidism was separated from ophthalmopathy by a model based on 13 V-J features.

The TCR was taken from a woman younger than 35 with Graves' hyperthyroidism. The J gene is TRBJ2-1, the V gene TRBV29-1, with D perhaps matching TRBD2 (5 bases). The sample consisted of blood. CDR3 amino acids: CSTHRGSYNEQFF. The CDR3, as DNA: TGCAGCACCCACCGGGGTTCCTACAATGAGCAGTTCTTC.